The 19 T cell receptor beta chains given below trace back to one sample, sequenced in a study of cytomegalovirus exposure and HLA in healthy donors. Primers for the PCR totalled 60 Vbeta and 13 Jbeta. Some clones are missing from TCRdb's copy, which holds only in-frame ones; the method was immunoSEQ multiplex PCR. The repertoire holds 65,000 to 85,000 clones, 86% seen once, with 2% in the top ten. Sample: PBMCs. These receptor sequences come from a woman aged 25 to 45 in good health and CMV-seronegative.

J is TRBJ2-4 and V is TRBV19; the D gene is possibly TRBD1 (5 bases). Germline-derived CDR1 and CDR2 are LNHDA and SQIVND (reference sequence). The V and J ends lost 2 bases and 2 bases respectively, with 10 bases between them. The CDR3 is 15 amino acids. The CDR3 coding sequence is TGTGCCAGTAGTATAAAGGGGATCCCCAAAAACATTCAGTACTTC. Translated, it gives CASSIKGIPKNIQYF.

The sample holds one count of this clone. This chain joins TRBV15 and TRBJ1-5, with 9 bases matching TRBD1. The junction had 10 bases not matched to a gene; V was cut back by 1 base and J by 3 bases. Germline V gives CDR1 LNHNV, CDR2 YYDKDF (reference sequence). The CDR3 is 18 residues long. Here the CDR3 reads CATSRGPGTGRINQPQHF. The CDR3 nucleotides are TGTGCCACCAGCAGAGGACCGGGGACAGGGAGGATCAATCAGCCCCAGCATTTT.

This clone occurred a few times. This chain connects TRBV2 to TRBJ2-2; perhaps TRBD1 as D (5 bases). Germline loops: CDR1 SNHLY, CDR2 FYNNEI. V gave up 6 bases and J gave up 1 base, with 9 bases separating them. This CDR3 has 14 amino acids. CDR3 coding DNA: TGTGCCAGCAGGGCTGGACAGAACACCGGGGAGCTGTTTTTT. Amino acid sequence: CASRAGQNTGELFF.

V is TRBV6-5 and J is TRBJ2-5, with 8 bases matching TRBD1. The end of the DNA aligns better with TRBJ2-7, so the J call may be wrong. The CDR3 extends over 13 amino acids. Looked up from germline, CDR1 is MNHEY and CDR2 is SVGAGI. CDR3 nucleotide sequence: TGTGCCAGCGGCAAGACAGGGGAATACGAGCAGTACTTC. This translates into CASGKTGEYEQYF.

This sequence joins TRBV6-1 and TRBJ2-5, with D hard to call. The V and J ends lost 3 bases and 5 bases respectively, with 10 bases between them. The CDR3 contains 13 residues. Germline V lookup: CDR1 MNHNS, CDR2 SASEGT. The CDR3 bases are TGTGCCAGCAGTGACGCAGATTGGGAGACCCAGTACTTC. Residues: CASSDADWETQYF.

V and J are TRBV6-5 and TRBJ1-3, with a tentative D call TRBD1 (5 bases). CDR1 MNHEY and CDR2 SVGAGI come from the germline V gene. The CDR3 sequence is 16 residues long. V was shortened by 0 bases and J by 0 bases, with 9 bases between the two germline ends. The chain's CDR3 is CASSYSGTYSGNTIYF. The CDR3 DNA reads TGTGCCAGCAGTTACTCGGGGACTTACTCTGGAAACACCATATATTTT.

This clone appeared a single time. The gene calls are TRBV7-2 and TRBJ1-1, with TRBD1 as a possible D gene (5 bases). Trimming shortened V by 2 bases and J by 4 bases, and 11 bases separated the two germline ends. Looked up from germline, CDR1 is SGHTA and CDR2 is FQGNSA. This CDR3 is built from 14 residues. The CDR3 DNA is TGTGCCAGCAGCTTACGGCTAAGGGGCACTGAAGCTTTCTTT. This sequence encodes CASSLRLRGTEAFF.

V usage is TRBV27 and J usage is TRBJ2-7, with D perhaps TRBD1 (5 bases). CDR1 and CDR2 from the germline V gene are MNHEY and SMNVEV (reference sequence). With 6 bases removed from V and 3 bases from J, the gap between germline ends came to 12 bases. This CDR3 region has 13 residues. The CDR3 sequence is CASSLRVNYEQYF. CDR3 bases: TGTGCCAGCAGCCTCAGGGTTAACTACGAGCAGTACTTC.

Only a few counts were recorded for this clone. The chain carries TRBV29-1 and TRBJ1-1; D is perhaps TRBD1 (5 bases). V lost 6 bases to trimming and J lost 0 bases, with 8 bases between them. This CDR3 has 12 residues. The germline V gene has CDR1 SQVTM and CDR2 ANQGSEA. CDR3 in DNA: TGCAGCGTGCCACAGGTGAACACTGAAGCTTTCTTT. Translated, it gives CSVPQVNTEAFF.

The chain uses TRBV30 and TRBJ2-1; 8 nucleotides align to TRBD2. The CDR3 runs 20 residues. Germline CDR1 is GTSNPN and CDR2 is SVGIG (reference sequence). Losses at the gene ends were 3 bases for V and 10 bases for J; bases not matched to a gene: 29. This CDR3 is CAWSPMGTSFKEAYNEEQFF. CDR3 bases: TGTGCCTGGAGCCCAATGGGGACTAGTTTTAAGGAAGCCTACAATGAGGAGCAGTTCTTC.

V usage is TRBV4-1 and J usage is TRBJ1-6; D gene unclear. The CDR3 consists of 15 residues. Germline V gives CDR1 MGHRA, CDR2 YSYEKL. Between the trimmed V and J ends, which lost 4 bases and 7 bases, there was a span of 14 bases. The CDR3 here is CASSPLREGNSPLHF. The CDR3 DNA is TGCGCCAGCAGCCCATTGAGGGAGGGAAATTCACCCCTCCACTTT.

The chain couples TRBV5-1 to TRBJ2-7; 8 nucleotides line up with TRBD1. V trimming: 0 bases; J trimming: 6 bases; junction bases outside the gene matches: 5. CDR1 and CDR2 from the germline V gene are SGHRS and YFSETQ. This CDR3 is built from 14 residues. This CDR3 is CASSLGQGTGEQYF. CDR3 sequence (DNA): TGCGCCAGCAGCTTGGGACAGGGGACTGGCGAGCAGTACTTC.

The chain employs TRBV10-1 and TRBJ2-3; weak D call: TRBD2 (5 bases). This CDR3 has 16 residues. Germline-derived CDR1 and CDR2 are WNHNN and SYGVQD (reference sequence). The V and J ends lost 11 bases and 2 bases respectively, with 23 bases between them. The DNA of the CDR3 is TGCGCCGGCTCCCGGAGGATAGGGCTCGACACAGATACGCAGTATTTT. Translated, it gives CAGSRRIGLDTDTQYF.

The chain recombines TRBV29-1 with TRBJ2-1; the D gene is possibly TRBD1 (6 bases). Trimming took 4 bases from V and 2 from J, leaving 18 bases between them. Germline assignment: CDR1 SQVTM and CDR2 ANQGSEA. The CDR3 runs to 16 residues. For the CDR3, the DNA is TGCAGCGTTGTGCTCCCCGACAGGCTTGCCTACAATGAGCAGTTCTTC. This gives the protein CSVVLPDRLAYNEQFF.

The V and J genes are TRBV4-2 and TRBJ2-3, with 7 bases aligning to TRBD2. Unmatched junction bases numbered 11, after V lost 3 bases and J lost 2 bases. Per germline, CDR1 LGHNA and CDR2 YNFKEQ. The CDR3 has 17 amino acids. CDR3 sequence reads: CASSHSAGEGLTDTQYF. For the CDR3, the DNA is TGTGCCAGCAGCCACTCTGCGGGGGAGGGCCTCACAGATACGCAGTATTTT.

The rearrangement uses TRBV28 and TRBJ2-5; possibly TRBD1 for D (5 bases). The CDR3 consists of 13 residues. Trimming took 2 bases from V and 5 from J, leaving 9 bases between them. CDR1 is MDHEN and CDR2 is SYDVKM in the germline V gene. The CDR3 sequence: CASSLTQEETQYF. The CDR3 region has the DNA TGTGCCAGCAGTTTAACACAGGAGGAGACCCAGTACTTC.

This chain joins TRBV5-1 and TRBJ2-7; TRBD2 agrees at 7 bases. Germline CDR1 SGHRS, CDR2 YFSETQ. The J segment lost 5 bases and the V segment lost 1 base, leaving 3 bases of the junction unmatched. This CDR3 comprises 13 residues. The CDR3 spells CASSLPAGDEQYF. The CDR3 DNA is TGCGCCAGCAGCTTGCCGGCGGGGGACGAGCAGTACTTC.

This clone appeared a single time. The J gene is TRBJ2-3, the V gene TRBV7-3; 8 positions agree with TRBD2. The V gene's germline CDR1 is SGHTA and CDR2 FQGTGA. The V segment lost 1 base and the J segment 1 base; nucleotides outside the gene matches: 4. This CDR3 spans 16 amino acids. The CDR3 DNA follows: TGTGCCAGCAGCTTAAATAGCGGGATACGCACAGATACGCAGTATTTT. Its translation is CASSLNSGIRTDTQYF.

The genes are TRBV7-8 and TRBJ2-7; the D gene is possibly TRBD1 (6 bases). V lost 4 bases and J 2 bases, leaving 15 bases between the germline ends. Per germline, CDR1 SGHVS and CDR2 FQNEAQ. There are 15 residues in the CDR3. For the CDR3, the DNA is TGTGCCAGCAGCTCTTGGGGACATACTACCTACGAGCAGTACTTC. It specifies CASSSWGHTTYEQYF.